What follows are 8 T cell receptor beta chains derived from one specimen sequenced in a study of identical twins. TCRdb fed the 5' RACE reads into MiXCR, producing one record per CDR3 protein. The sample gives 1.5 million to 2 million distinct CDR3 sequences, roughly 35% of which show up once; under 0.35% is in the top ten. Sequenced sample: cord blood. Receptors originate from a newborn girl in good health.

This clonotype was counted between two and nine times. V is TRBV12-3 or TRBV12-4 and J is TRBJ2-4; TRBD1 might be the D (6 bases). With 1 base removed from V and 1 base from J, the gap between germline ends came to 11 bases. The CDR3 covers 16 residues. The CDR3 loop is CASSLVGRGAKNIQYF. The CDR3 DNA sequence: TGTGCCAGCAGTTTAGTGGGTAGGGGGGCCAAAAACATTCAGTACTTC.

This chain connects TRBV27 to TRBJ2-7; TRBD2 might be the D (6 bases). The germline CDR1 and CDR2 sequences are MNHEY and SMNVEV (reference sequence). The CDR3 has 15 amino acids. V was cut by 2 bases and J by 2 bases, with 13 bases left in between. CDR3 in DNA: TGTGCCAGCAGTTTACAGGTCGGCGGGGCCTACGAGCAGTACTTC. Translated: CASSLQVGGAYEQYF.

The chain recombines TRBV12-3 or TRBV12-4 with TRBJ2-1; 8 nucleotides match TRBD1. The J call may be in error: the DNA end matches TRBJ2-7 better. The CDR3 covers 15 residues. The CDR3 DNA follows: TGTGCCAGCAGTCCGCAGGGGGCCTCCTACAATGAGCAGTACTTC. Translated, it gives CASSPQGASYNEQYF.

This clonotype was detected once. This clone may be a read error of a much larger clone one base away. The rearrangement uses TRBV29-1 and TRBJ2-1; the match to TRBD1 covers 10 bases. The V and J ends lost 1 base and 7 bases, in that order; junction bases with no gene match: 4. This CDR3 has 14 amino acids. Germline assignment: CDR1 SQVTM and CDR2 ANQGSEA. The chain's CDR3 is CSVEVGTGVNEQFF. The DNA of the CDR3 is TGCAGCGTTGAAGTCGGGACAGGGGTAAATGAGCAGTTCTTC.

V and J are TRBV4-2 and TRBJ2-3; D unclear. This CDR3 contains 13 residues. The V end was cut by 4 bases, the J end by 14 bases, with 19 bases between. Germline V gene data show CDR1 as LGHNA and CDR2 as YNFKEQ. CDR3 residues: CASSPKSPEKLYF. CDR3 in DNA: TGTGCCAGCAGCCCAAAGTCTCCGGAAAAACTGTATTTT.

This clonotype was picked up many times. The chain is built from TRBV7-2 and TRBJ2-3; the D is unclear. CDR1 and CDR2 (germline): SGHTA, FQGNSA. The CDR3 runs 14 residues. Trimming took off 0 bases at V and 3 bases at J, with 7 bases between the two ends. CDR3 in DNA: TGTGCCAGCAGCTTAGCATATGGGACAGATACGCAGTATTTT. Residues: CASSLAYGTDTQYF.

This clonotype was seen only a few times. The chain carries TRBV7-2 and TRBJ1-2; weak D call: TRBD1 (6 bases). This CDR3 spans 15 amino acids. Germline CDR1 is SGHTA and CDR2 is FQGNSA. Between the trimmed V and J ends, which lost 5 bases and 2 bases, there was a span of 15 bases. CDR3 coding DNA: TGTGCCAGCAGCCACGGGACATTTGGGAACTATGGCTACACCTTC. It is translated as CASSHGTFGNYGYTF. The whole variable domain, remainder taken from reference TRBV7-2 and TRBJ1-2, is GAGVSQSPSNKVTEKGKDVELRCDPISGHTALYWYRQSLGQGLEFLIYFQGNSAPDKSGLPSDRFSAERTGGSVSTLTIQRTQQEDSAVYLCASSHGTFGNYGYTFGSGTRLTVV.

This clonotype came up a few times. The chain employs TRBV28 and TRBJ1-6; 9 bases fit TRBD1. The CDR3 runs 15 residues. V shed 6 bases and J 7 bases; nucleotides not matched to a gene: 7. The V gene's germline CDR1 is MDHEN and CDR2 SYDVKM. The CDR3 coding sequence is TGTGCCAGCAGGTTACAGGGGGCAGACAATTCACCCCTCCACTTT. It specifies CASRLQGADNSPLHF.